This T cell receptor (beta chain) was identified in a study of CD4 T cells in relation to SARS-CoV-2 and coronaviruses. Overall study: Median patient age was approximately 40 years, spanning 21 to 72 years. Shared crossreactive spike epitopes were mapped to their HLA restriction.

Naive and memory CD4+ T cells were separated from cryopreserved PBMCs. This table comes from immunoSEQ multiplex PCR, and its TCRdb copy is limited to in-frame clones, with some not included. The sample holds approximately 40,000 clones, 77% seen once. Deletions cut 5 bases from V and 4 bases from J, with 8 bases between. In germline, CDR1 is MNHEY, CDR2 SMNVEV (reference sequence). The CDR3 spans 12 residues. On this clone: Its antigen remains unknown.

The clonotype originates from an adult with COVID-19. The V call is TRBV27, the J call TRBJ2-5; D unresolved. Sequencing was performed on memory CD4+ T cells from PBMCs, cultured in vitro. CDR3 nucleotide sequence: TGTGCCAGCAGTCTCTTGGGAGAGACCCAGTACTTC. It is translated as CASSLLGETQYF.